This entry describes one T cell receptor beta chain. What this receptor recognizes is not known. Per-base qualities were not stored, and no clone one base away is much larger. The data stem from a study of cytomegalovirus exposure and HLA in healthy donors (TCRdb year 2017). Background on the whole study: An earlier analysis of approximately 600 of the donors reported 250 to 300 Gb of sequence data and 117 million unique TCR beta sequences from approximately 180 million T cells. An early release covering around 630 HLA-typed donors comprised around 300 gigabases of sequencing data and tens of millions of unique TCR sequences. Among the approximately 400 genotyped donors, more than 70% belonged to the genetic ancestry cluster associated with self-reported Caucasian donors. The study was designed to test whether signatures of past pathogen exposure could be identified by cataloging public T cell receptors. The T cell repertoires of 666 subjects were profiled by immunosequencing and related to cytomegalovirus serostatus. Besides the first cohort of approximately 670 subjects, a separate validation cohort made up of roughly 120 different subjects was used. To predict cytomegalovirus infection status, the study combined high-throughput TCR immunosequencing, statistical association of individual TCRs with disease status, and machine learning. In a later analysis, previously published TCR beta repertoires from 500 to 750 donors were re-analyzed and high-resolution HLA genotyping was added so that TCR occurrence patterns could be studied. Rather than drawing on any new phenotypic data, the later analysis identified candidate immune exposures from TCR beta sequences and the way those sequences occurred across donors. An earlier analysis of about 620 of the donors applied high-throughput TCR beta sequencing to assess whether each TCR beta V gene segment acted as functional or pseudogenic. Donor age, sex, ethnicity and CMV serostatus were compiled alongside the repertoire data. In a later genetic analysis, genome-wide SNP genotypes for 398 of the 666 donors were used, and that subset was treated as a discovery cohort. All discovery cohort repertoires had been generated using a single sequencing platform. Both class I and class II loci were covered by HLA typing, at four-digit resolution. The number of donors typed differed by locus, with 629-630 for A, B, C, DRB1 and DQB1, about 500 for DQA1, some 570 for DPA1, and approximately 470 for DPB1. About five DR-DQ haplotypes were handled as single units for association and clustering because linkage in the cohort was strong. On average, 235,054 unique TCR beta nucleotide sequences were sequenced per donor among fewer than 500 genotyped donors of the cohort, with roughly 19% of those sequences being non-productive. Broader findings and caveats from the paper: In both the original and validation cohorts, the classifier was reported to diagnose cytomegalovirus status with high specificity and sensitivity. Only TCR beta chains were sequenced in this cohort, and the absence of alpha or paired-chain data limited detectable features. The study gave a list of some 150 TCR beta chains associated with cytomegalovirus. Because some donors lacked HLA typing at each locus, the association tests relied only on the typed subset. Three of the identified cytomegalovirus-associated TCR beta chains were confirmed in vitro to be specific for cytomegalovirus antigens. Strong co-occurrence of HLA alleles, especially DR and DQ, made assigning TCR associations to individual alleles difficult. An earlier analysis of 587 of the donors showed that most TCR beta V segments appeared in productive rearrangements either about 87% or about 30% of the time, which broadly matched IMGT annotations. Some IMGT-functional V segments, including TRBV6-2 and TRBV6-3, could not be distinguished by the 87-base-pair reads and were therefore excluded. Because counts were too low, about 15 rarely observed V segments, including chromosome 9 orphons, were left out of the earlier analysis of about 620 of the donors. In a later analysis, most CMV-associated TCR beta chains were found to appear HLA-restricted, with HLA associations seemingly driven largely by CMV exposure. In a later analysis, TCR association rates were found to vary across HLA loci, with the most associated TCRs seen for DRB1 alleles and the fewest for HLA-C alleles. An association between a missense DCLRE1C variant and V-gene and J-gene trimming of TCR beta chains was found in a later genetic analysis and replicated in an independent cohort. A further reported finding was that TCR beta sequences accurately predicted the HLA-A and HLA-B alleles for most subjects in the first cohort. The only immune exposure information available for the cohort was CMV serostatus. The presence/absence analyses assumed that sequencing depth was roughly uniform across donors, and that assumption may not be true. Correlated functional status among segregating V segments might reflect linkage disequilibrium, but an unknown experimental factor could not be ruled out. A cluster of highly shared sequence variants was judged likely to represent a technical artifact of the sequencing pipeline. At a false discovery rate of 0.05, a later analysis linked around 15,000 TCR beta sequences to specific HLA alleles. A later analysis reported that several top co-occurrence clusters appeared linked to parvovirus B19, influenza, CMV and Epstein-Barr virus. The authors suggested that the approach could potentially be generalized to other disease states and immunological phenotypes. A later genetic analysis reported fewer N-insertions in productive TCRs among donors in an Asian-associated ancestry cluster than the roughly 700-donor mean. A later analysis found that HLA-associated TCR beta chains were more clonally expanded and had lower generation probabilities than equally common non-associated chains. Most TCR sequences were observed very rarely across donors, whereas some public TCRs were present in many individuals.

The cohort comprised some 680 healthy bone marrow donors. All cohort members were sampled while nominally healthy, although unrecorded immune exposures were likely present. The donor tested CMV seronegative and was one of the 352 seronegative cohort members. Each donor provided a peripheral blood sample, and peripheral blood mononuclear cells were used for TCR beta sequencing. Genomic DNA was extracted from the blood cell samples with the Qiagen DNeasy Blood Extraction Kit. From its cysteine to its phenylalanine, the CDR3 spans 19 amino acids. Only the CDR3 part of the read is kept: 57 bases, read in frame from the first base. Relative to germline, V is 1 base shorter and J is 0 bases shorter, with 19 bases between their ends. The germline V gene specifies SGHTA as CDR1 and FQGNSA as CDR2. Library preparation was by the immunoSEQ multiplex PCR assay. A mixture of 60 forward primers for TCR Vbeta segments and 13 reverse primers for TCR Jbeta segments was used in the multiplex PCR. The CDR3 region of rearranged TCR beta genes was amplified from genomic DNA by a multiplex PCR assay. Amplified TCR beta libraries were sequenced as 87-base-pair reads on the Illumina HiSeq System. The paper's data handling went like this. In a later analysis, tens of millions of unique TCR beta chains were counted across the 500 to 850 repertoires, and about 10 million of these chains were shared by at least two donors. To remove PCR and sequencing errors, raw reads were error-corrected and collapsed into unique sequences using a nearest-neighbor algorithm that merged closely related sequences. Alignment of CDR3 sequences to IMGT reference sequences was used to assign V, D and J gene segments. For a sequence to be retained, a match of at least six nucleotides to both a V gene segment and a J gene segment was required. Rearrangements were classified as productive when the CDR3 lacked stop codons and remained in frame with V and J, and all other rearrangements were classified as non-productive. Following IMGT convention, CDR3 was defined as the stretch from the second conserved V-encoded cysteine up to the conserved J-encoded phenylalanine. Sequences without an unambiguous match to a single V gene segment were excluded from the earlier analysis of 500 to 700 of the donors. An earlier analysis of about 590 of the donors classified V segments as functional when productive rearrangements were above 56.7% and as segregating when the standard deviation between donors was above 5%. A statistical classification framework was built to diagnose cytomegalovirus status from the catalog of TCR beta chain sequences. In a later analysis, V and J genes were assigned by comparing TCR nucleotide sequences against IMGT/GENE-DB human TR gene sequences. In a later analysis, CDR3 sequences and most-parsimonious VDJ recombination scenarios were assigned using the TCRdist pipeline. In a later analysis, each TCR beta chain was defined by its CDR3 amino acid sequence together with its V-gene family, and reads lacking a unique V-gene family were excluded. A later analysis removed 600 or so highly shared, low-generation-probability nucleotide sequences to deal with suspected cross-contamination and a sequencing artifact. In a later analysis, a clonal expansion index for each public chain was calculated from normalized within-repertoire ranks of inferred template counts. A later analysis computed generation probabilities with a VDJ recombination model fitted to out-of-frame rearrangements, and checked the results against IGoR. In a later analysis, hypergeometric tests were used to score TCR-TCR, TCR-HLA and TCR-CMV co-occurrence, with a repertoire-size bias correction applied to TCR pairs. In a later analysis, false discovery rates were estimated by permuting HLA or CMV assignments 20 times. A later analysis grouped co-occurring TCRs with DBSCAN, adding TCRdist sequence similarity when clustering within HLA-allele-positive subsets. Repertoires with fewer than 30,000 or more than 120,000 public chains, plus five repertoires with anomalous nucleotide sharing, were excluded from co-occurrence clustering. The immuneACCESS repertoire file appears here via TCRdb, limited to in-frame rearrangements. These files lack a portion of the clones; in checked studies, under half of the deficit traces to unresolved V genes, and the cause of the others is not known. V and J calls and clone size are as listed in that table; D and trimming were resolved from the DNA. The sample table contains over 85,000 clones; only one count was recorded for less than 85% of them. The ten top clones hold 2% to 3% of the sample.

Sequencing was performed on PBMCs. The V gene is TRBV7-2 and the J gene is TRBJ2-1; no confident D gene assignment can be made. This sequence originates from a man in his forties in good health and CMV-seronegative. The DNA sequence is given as TGTGCCAGCAGCTTAGAGGTTAGCACCTTCTCCTACTCCTACAATGAGCAGTTCTTC. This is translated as CASSLEVSTFSYSYNEQFF.